This T cell receptor beta chain is drawn from a study of T cells after yellow fever vaccination. TCRdb re-called the 5' RACE reads with MiXCR, one entry per CDR3 protein. The profile shows some 260,000 distinct CDR3 sequences, 5.2% of them singletons. This clonotype was detected many times. Germline and junction disagree at one end, which may indicate a read error. The CDR3 is made up of 14 amino acids. V usage is TRBV12-3 or TRBV12-4 and J usage is TRBJ1-6; weak D call: TRBD1 (5 bases). This TCR came from a man between 18 and 35 years old who received the YFV17D yellow fever vaccine. This specimen was CD4+ T cells sorted from PBMCs, taken on the day of the yellow fever booster vaccination. CDR3 amino acids: CASSPGLNNSPLHF. For the CDR3, the DNA is TGTGCCAGCAGCCCGGGACTGAATAATTCTCCCCTCCACTTT.